Shown below are 15 T cell receptor beta chains from a single sample sequenced in a study of blood T cell repertoires in COVID-19 (dated by TCRdb to the early 2020s). Library method: the immunoSEQ multiplex PCR assay. TCRdb provides this immuneACCESS table in a form limited to in-frame rearrangements. Some clones are lacking; in checked studies, under half of them reflect an unresolved V gene, and why the rest are absent is not known. Counted in this sample were fewer than 350,000 clones; about nine tenths of them appeared once. 1.6% of the sample is in the top ten clones. Sequencing input: peripheral blood. The receptors come from a woman between 25 and 40 years old with COVID-19, enrolled during active disease.

This chain connects TRBV18 to TRBJ1-2, with D possibly matching TRBD1 (5 bases). Germline values: CDR1 KGHSH, CDR2 LQKENI. V was shortened by 2 bases and J by 7 bases, with 11 bases between the two germline ends. The CDR3 covers 13 residues. CDR3 loop: CASSPETDSGYTF. CDR3 DNA: TGTGCCAGCTCACCAGAGACAGACAGTGGCTACACCTTC.

The chain couples TRBV6-6 to TRBJ1-2; TRBD1 aligns across 7 bases. Germline assignment: CDR1 MNHNY and CDR2 SVGAGI (reference sequence). The CDR3 is 15 amino acids. J lost 1 base, V lost 5 bases, and 7 bases had no gene match. This CDR3 reads CASSRQGEINYGYTF. The DNA for the CDR3 is TGTGCCAGCAGTCGCCAGGGGGAAATTAACTATGGCTACACCTTC.

The chain carries TRBV6-2 or TRBV6-3 and TRBJ2-7; tentatively, D is TRBD1 (6 bases). Trimming stripped 0 bases from V and 3 bases from J, with 12 bases between. The CDR3 extends over 15 amino acids. The V gene's germline CDR1 is MNHEY and CDR2 SVGEGT. CDR3 loop: CASSYSSGTHYEQYF. The CDR3 region has the DNA TGTGCCAGCAGTTACTCCTCCGGGACACACTACGAGCAGTACTTC.

The table lists this clone with a count of one. This rearrangement joins TRBV10-3 to TRBJ1-2, with D perhaps matching TRBD1 (5 bases). There are 13 residues in the CDR3. With 2 bases removed from V and 3 bases from J, the gap between germline ends came to 7 bases. The germline gives CDR1 ENHRY, CDR2 SYGVKD. CDR3 sequence (DNA): TGTGCCATCAGTGAGAGGGGCGACTATGGCTACACCTTC. Protein: CAISERGDYGYTF.

The chain links TRBV27 to TRBJ2-4; 9 bases are a match to TRBD1. V gave up 4 bases and J gave up 2 bases; unmatched junction bases: 9. Per germline, CDR1 MNHEY and CDR2 SMNVEV (reference sequence). The CDR3 extends over 17 amino acids. CDR3 region: CASSSSGQGQTKNIQYF. The CDR3 coding sequence is TGTGCCAGCAGTTCATCGGGACAGGGACAAACCAAAAACATTCAGTACTTC.

This clone was recorded once. This chain uses TRBV15 with TRBJ1-2; 7 bases are shared with TRBD1. This CDR3 spans 14 amino acids. V lost 5 bases to trimming and J lost 2 bases; unmatched junction nucleotides: 5. The germline CDR1 and CDR2 sequences are LNHNV and YYDKDF (reference sequence). The CDR3 sequence: CATSLDRENYGYTF. Here the CDR3 DNA reads TGTGCCACCAGCCTAGACAGGGAGAACTATGGCTACACCTTC.

The chain has TRBV6-2 or TRBV6-3 and TRBJ1-5, with D unresolved. CDR3 length: 20 amino acids. The germline CDR1 and CDR2 sequences are MNHEY and SVGEGT. V was clipped by 0 bases and J by 2 bases, with 23 bases between them. CDR3: CASSYSTSFGNLMGNQPQHF. CDR3 sequence (DNA): TGTGCCAGCAGTTACTCCACCAGCTTCGGGAATCTGATGGGCAATCAGCCCCAGCATTTT.

This rearrangement joins TRBV27 to TRBJ1-5, with D hard to call. The CDR3 spans 12 residues. V lost 8 bases and J 4 bases, leaving 9 bases between the germline ends. Germline CDR1 reads MNHEY; CDR2 reads SMNVEV (reference sequence). The CDR3 sequence is CASGRRNQPQHF. The DNA for the CDR3 is TGTGCCAGCGGTCGGAGAAATCAGCCCCAGCATTTT.

The chain couples TRBV19 to TRBJ2-2, with TRBD1 matching 11 bases. V shed 7 bases, J shed 3 bases, and the junction held 7 bases outside the gene matches. Germline CDR1 is LNHDA and CDR2 is SQIVND (reference sequence). This CDR3 spans 16 amino acids. Written as DNA, the CDR3 is TGTGCCAGTATTGCCGGGACAGGGGGTTACACCGGGGAGCTGTTTTTT. It yields the protein CASIAGTGGYTGELFF.

The CDR3 protein is CASSRAGGNTGELFF. The CDR3, as DNA: TGTGCCAGTAGTCGGGCAGGGGGGAACACCGGGGAGCTGTTTTTT. This chain links TRBV19 with TRBJ2-2; TRBD1 matches 7 bases. Germline V lookup: CDR1 LNHDA, CDR2 SQIVND (reference sequence). This CDR3 has 15 amino acids. Germline trimming cut 5 bases from V and 1 base from J; bases unmatched to any gene: 4.

This chain joins TRBV7-8 and TRBJ1-6, with TRBD1 as a possible D gene (5 bases). V dropped 9 bases and J dropped 0 bases, with 9 bases sitting between them. The CDR3 consists of 14 residues. Looked up from germline, CDR1 is SGHVS and CDR2 is FQNEAQ. Written as DNA, the CDR3 is TGTGCCAGTCAGGGAAGCTCCTATAATTCACCCCTCCACTTT. It encodes CASQGSSYNSPLHF. The whole variable domain, remainder taken from reference TRBV7-8 and TRBJ1-6, is GAGVSQSPRYKVAKRGQDVALRCDPISGHVSLFWYQQALGQGPEFLTYFQNEAQLDKSGLPSDRFFAERPEGSVSTLKIQRTQQEDSAVYLCASQGSSYNSPLHFGNGTRLTVT.

The J gene is TRBJ2-3, the V gene TRBV18; D call uncertain. The CDR3 sequence is 17 residues long. V gave up 2 bases and J gave up 0 bases, with 15 bases separating them. Per the germline V gene, CDR1 is KGHSH and CDR2 is LQKENI. CDR3 sequence (DNA): TGTGCCAGCTCACCATTTCTCACATATGCTAGCACAGATACGCAGTATTTT. It yields the protein CASSPFLTYASTDTQYF.

The chain is built from TRBV12-3 or TRBV12-4 and TRBJ1-2; TRBD1 matches at 11 bases. The CDR3 sequence is 13 residues long. V was clipped by 4 bases and J by 6 bases; unmatched bases: 1. CDR3 in amino acids: CASSWGQGDGYTF. As DNA, the CDR3 is TGTGCCAGCAGTTGGGGACAGGGGGATGGCTACACCTTC.

This clone has just one count. The chain combines TRBV11-2 with TRBJ1-2; the D gene is possibly TRBD1 (6 bases). Per the germline V gene, CDR1 is SGHAT and CDR2 is FQNNGV. The CDR3 runs 13 residues. Trimming left V 5 bases short and J 7 bases short, with 14 bases between. The CDR3 DNA reads TGTGCCAGCAGCCTGGGGGGGGCAGGTGGCTACACCTTC. Its translation: CASSLGGAGGYTF.

The chain has TRBV29-1 and TRBJ2-1, with TRBD2 matching 8 bases. The V gene end was trimmed by 6 bases and the J gene end by 2 bases; junction bases not matched to a gene: 3. This CDR3 is built from 13 residues. Germline assignment: CDR1 SQVTM and CDR2 ANQGSEA. The CDR3 protein is CSVSGGAYNEQFF. The CDR3 DNA is TGCAGCGTAAGCGGGGGAGCCTACAATGAGCAGTTCTTC.